This entry lists 20 T cell receptor beta chains sequenced from one sample in a study of vaccination effects on CD4 cells after COVID-19. With the ViraFEST assay, the study expanded antigen-specific CD4+ T cells using viral peptide pools, then sequenced them. With 10 to 11 days of culture completed, CD4+ T cells were isolated. It was between March and December 2020 that the person had a SARS-CoV-2 infection confirmed by PCR. For these TCRs, the target antigens are not known. The repertoire was sequenced with immunoSEQ multiplex PCR; TCRdb's copy has only in-frame clones and lacks some. The sample yields roughly 26,000 clones, about 80% seen once. The source was CD4+ T cells from PBMCs cultured with HCoV-NL63 spike peptides, collected before COVID-19 vaccination. These receptors were obtained from a human donor who had a prior SARS-CoV-2 infection.

This chain's CDR3 is CASSYPLPTGLHAFF. In DNA form, the CDR3 reads TGTGCCAGCAGTTACCCATTACCGACGGGGCTTCACGCTTTCTTT. The rearrangement joins TRBV6-5 to TRBJ1-1, with D perhaps TRBD1 (5 bases). Trimming took 2 bases from V and 11 from J, leaving 21 bases between them. Germline V gene sequence: CDR1 MNHEY, CDR2 SVGAGI. This CDR3 spans 15 amino acids.

The gene calls are TRBV4-1 and TRBJ2-4; no firm D call. Germline V gives CDR1 MGHRA, CDR2 YSYEKL. Trimming cost V 1 base and J 1 base, with 14 bases left between them. This CDR3 has 17 residues. CDR3 amino acids: CASSQGRFDLAKNIQYF. As DNA, the CDR3 is TGCGCCAGCAGCCAAGGGCGATTTGATTTGGCCAAAAACATTCAGTACTTC.

This clone has more than one count but fewer than ten. The chain uses TRBV6-8 and TRBJ2-1; 8 bases agree with TRBD2. The trim removed 2 bases at V and 4 bases at J, leaving 10 bases unmatched. Germline V gene sequence: CDR1 MNHGY, CDR2 SAAAGT. There are 17 residues in the CDR3. CDR3 nucleotide sequence: TGTGCCAGCAGTTACAAGATTATCGGGAGGGCTTACAATGAGCAGTTCTTC. Protein: CASSYKIIGRAYNEQFF.

By share, this clone ranks as medium-sized (0.01 to 0.1%). V gene TRBV11-3 combines with J gene TRBJ2-1; possible D gene TRBD2, 6 bases. Germline values: CDR1 SGHNT, CDR2 YENEEA. CDR3 length: 14 residues. V was pared by 5 bases and J by 4 bases, with 12 bases between. Here the CDR3 reads CASSTGDQYNEQFF. Here the CDR3 DNA reads TGTGCCAGCAGCACGGGGGACCAATACAATGAGCAGTTCTTC.

The chain recombines TRBV24-1 with TRBJ1-5; 7 nucleotides match TRBD1. This CDR3 has 20 amino acids. V gave up 5 bases and J gave up 0 bases; unmatched junction bases: 18. The germline V gene has CDR1 KGHDR and CDR2 SFDVKD. The CDR3 here is CATSGFPVESGTDSNQPQHF. The CDR3 nucleotides are TGTGCCACCAGTGGTTTTCCGGTCGAATCCGGGACAGATAGCAATCAGCCCCAGCATTTT.

V and J are TRBV6-5 and TRBJ2-5; TRBD1 agrees at 7 bases. CDR3 length equals 13 residues. V lost 2 bases, J lost 3 bases, and 0 bases stayed unmatched. From germline, CDR1 is MNHEY and CDR2 SVGAGI. DNA for the CDR3: TGTGCCAGCAGTTACGACAGGGAAGAGACCCAGTACTTC. Encoded protein: CASSYDREETQYF.

The chain uses TRBV7-9 and TRBJ1-1; D is unclear. The CDR3 has 14 residues. Between the trimmed V and J ends, which lost 10 bases and 7 bases, there was a span of 22 bases. Germline CDR1 and CDR2: SEHNR and FQNEAQ (reference sequence). In nucleotides, the CDR3 is TGTGCCACCCCGGCGAGAGAAGGGTTGATTGAAGCTTTCTTT. The encoded protein is CATPAREGLIEAFF.

This clone was seen only a few times. J is TRBJ1-2 and V is TRBV4-2; 11 bases agree with TRBD1. Germline CDR1 is LGHNA and CDR2 is YNFKEQ. There are 16 residues in the CDR3. Trimming removed 1 base from V and 8 bases from J; junction bases left unmatched: 9. CDR3 protein: CASSQGLGQGARGYTF. CDR3 sequence (DNA): TGTGCCAGCAGCCAAGGATTAGGACAGGGGGCGAGGGGCTACACCTTC.

J is TRBJ2-1 and V is TRBV7-2, with 10 positions matching TRBD2. With V trimmed by 1 base and J by 2 bases, 11 bases remained unmatched. Germline V gene sequence: CDR1 SGHTA, CDR2 FQGNSA. The CDR3 runs to 19 residues. The CDR3 region is CASSLVRSAGGRAYNEQFF. CDR3 coding DNA: TGTGCCAGCAGCTTAGTTCGCTCAGCGGGGGGGAGGGCCTACAATGAGCAGTTCTTC.

The chain recombines TRBV6-1 with TRBJ2-7; the match to TRBD1 covers 9 bases. Trimming cost V 0 bases and J 3 bases; bases outside gene matches: 6. This CDR3 is 16 amino acids long. Germline V gene data show CDR1 as MNHNS and CDR2 as SASEGT. The CDR3 protein is CASSEAPRQGGYEQYF. CDR3 nucleotides: TGTGCCAGCAGTGAAGCCCCCCGACAGGGGGGCTACGAGCAGTACTTC.

The rearrangement links TRBV6-2 or TRBV6-3 to TRBJ2-7, with D tentatively TRBD1 (5 bases). Between the trimmed V and J ends, which lost 5 bases and 2 bases, there was a span of 16 bases. Germline assignment: CDR1 MNHEY and CDR2 SVGEGT. The CDR3 spans 15 residues. The CDR3 region has the DNA TGTGCCAGCAGTAACCCCTACTCCAGGGCCTACGAGCAGTACTTC. Encoded protein: CASSNPYSRAYEQYF.

The chain links TRBV30 to TRBJ1-6; D uncertain. The CDR3 is 13 amino acids. Per germline, CDR1 GTSNPN and CDR2 SVGIG (reference sequence). V was trimmed by 0 bases and J by 16 bases, leaving 16 bases between them. The DNA of the CDR3 is TGTGCCTGGAGTGTACGTCTTGAAGACCGGCTCCACTTT. This codes for CAWSVRLEDRLHF.

The chain combines TRBV29-1 with TRBJ2-3; D is tentatively TRBD1 or TRBD2 (5 bases each). CDR3 length: 15 amino acids. The germline CDR1 and CDR2 sequences are SQVTM and ANQGSEA. V shed 5 bases and J shed 2 bases, with 17 bases lying between them. The chain's CDR3 is CSVTGLRGPTDTQYF. CDR3 nucleotide sequence: TGCAGCGTTACGGGGTTGAGGGGACCCACAGATACGCAGTATTTT.

This clone was detected only a few times. V usage is TRBV2 and J usage is TRBJ1-6, with D perhaps matching TRBD1 (6 bases). Trimming took off 7 bases at V and 7 bases at J, with 14 bases between the two ends. This CDR3 comprises 14 residues. Germline V gives CDR1 SNHLY, CDR2 FYNNEI. The CDR3 DNA reads as TGTGCCAGCACCAGACAGGCCGGGAATTCACCCCTCCACTTT. Protein product: CASTRQAGNSPLHF.

The rearrangement uses TRBV9 and TRBJ2-5; possible D gene TRBD2, 6 bases. The germline V gene has CDR1 SGDLS and CDR2 YYNGEE. Trimming pared 0 bases from V and 7 bases from J, leaving 19 bases between. The CDR3 has 16 residues. DNA of the CDR3: TGTGCCAGCAGCGTAGGTATCGGAGGGGCCCAGGGGACCCAGTACTTC. Protein product: CASSVGIGGAQGTQYF. The complete variable domain, with remaining parts taken from reference TRBV9 and TRBJ2-5, reads DSGVTQTPKHLITATGQRVTLRCSPRSGDLSVYWYQQSLDQGLQFLIQYYNGEERAKGNILERFSAQQFPDLHSELNLSSLELGDSALYFCASSVGIGGAQGTQYFGPGTRLLVL.

The rearrangement joins TRBV5-1 to TRBJ1-3; no clear D gene. The V end was cut by 4 bases, the J end by 4 bases, with 12 bases between. Germline assignment: CDR1 SGHRS and CDR2 YFSETQ. This CDR3 has 14 residues. The CDR3 DNA is TGCGCCAGCAGCAGGACCCCGGGGGGAAACACCATATATTTT. This codes for CASSRTPGGNTIYF.

This clone was observed once. V is TRBV11-1 and J is TRBJ1-4; D is uncertain. V lost 5 bases and J 8 bases, leaving 18 bases between the germline ends. CDR3 length: 15 residues. Germline CDR1 and CDR2: SGHAT and FQDESV (reference sequence). CDR3 amino acids: CASSADVPAPEKLFF. Written as DNA, the CDR3 is TGTGCCAGCAGCGCCGATGTACCGGCTCCAGAAAAACTGTTTTTT. The full variable domain, rest sourced from reference TRBV11-1 and TRBJ1-4, is EAEVAQSPRYKITEKSQAVAFWCDPISGHATLYWYRQILGQGPELLVQFQDESVVDDSQLPKDRFSAERLKGVDSTLKIQPAELGDSAMYLCASSADVPAPEKLFFGSGTQLSVL.

The chain combines TRBV2 with TRBJ2-7; 7 bases fit TRBD2. The CDR3 totals 15 residues. J gave up 4 bases and V 7 bases, and 13 bases lay outside the gene matches. Germline loops: CDR1 SNHLY, CDR2 FYNNEI. CDR3 nucleotides: TGTGCCAGCACTAGGATGGCGGGAGCCCCTTACGAGCAGTACTTC. Residues: CASTRMAGAPYEQYF.

V usage is TRBV30 and J usage is TRBJ2-7, with a weak D call TRBD2 (6 bases). The germline V gene encodes CDR1 GTSNPN and CDR2 SVGIG (reference sequence). This CDR3 region has 14 residues. Trimming took 4 bases from V and 0 from J, leaving 13 bases between them. The CDR3 nucleotides read TGTGCCTGGATGTTGGCGGGGAGCTCCTACGAGCAGTACTTC. It is translated as CAWMLAGSSYEQYF.

The chain is built from TRBV7-6 and TRBJ2-1; 9 bases line up with TRBD2. The CDR3 is 17 residues long. Losses at the gene ends were 0 bases for V and 10 bases for J; bases not matched to a gene: 13. Germline values: CDR1 SGHVS, CDR2 FNYEAQ. The CDR3 DNA is TGTGCCAGCAGCTTAGCGGGTTTGCGGGGGGGACTGGGGGAGCAGTTCTTC. Amino acid sequence: CASSLAGLRGGLGEQFF.